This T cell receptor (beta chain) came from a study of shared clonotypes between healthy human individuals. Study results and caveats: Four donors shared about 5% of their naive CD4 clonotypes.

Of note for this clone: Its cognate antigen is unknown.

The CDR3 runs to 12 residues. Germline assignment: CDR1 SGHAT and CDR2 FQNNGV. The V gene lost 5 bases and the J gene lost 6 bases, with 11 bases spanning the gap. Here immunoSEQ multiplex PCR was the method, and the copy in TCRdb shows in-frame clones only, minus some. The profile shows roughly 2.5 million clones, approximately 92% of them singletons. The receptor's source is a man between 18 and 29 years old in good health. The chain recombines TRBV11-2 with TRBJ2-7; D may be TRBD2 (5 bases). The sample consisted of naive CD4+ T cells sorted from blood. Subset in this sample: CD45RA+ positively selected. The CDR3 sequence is CASSNLGSEQYF. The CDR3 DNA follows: TGTGCCAGCAGCAACCTAGGGAGCGAGCAGTACTTC.